Listed below are T cell receptor beta chains from one sample, sequenced in a study of T cells after yellow fever vaccination. MiXCR was run by TCRdb on the 5' RACE reads, yielding one entry per CDR3 protein. The profile shows 100,000 to 150,000 distinct CDR3 sequences, 7.2% of them singletons. The starting material was CD4+ T cells sorted from PBMCs, obtained about 49 days after the first yellow fever vaccination. These receptors originate from a man aged 18 to 35 who received the YFV17D yellow fever vaccine. Each CDR3 is given with its conserved first and last residue. Fields, in order: D gene, clone size, J gene, V gene, CDR3 protein, CDR3 DNA. The D gene is left open where the match is weak. Clone size is shown for a subset of rows, as once, few, many or a class of expanded clone.

d_call: TRBD2; clone_size: many; j_call: TRBJ2-1; v_call: TRBV11-2; cdr3_aa: CASSLVLAEYNEQFF; cdr3_nt: TGTGCCAGCAGCTTAGTCCTAGCGGAATACAATGAGCAGTTCTTC
d_call: NA; clone_size: many; j_call: TRBJ1-4; v_call: TRBV5-1; cdr3_aa: CASSLTGSATNEKLFF; cdr3_nt: TGCGCCAGCAGCTTGACAGGATCTGCAACTAATGAAAAACTGTTTTTT
d_call: NA; clone_size: medium-sized; j_call: TRBJ2-3; v_call: TRBV20-1; cdr3_aa: CSAPLEDSTDTQYF; cdr3_nt: TGCAGTGCTCCTCTGGAGGACAGCACAGATACGCAGTATTTT
d_call: NA; clone_size: many; j_call: TRBJ1-5; v_call: TRBV6-1; cdr3_aa: CASSEIISGSNQPQHF; cdr3_nt: TGTGCCAGCAGTGAAATTATTAGTGGGAGCAATCAGCCCCAGCATTTT
d_call: NA; clone_size: many; j_call: TRBJ1-4; v_call: TRBV20-1; cdr3_aa: CSASPSGPTNEKLFF; cdr3_nt: TGCAGTGCTAGTCCCTCGGGGCCAACTAATGAAAAACTGTTTTTT
d_call: TRBD2; clone_size: many; j_call: TRBJ2-3; v_call: TRBV19; cdr3_aa: CASSTRLAGTTDTQYF; cdr3_nt: TGTGCCAGTAGTACCCGACTAGCGGGGACCACAGATACGCAGTATTTT
d_call: TRBD1; clone_size: many; j_call: TRBJ1-1; v_call: TRBV12-3/TRBV12-4; cdr3_aa: CASSFRGRGLVNTEAFF; cdr3_nt: TGTGCCAGCAGTTTCAGGGGGCGGGGTCTTGTGAACACTGAAGCTTTCTTT
d_call: NA; clone_size: many; j_call: TRBJ2-3; v_call: TRBV27; cdr3_aa: CASSFWARRADTQYF; cdr3_nt: TGTGCCAGCAGTTTTTGGGCCAGACGGGCAGATACGCAGTATTTT
d_call: NA; clone_size: many; j_call: TRBJ1-1; v_call: TRBV12-3/TRBV12-4; cdr3_aa: CASSLGMGAFF; cdr3_nt: TGTGCCAGCAGCCTGGGGATGGGGGCTTTCTTT
d_call: NA; clone_size: many; j_call: TRBJ1-2; v_call: TRBV29-1; cdr3_aa: CSVVDSRLPLNGYTF; cdr3_nt: TGCAGCGTTGTGGACTCCAGACTACCCCTTAATGGCTACACCTTC
d_call: TRBD1; clone_size: NA; j_call: TRBJ2-1; v_call: TRBV12-3/TRBV12-4; cdr3_aa: CASSSGTGASLEQFF; cdr3_nt: TGTGCCAGCAGCTCCGGGACAGGGGCCTCTCTTGAGCAGTTCTTC
d_call: NA; clone_size: many; j_call: TRBJ2-2; v_call: TRBV12-3/TRBV12-4; cdr3_aa: CASSFQGAGELFF; cdr3_nt: TGTGCCAGCAGTTTTCAGGGTGCCGGGGAGCTGTTTTTT
d_call: NA; clone_size: few; j_call: TRBJ2-3; v_call: TRBV5-1; cdr3_aa: CASRRDDFTDTQYF; cdr3_nt: TGCGCCAGCAGAAGGGATGATTTCACAGATACGCAGTATTTT
d_call: TRBD2; clone_size: many; j_call: TRBJ2-1; v_call: TRBV7-9; cdr3_aa: CASSPGGGSSYNEQFF; cdr3_nt: TGTGCCAGCAGCCCCGGGGGAGGGAGCTCCTACAATGAGCAGTTCTTC
d_call: NA; clone_size: NA; j_call: TRBJ2-3; v_call: TRBV19; cdr3_aa: CASKWDATDTQYF; cdr3_nt: TGTGCCAGTAAATGGGACGCGACAGATACGCAGTATTTT
d_call: NA; clone_size: many; j_call: TRBJ1-1; v_call: TRBV7-2; cdr3_aa: CASSWDTSEALF; cdr3_nt: TGTGCCAGCAGCTGGGACACGTCTGAAGCTCTCTTT
d_call: NA; clone_size: many; j_call: TRBJ1-2; v_call: TRBV15; cdr3_aa: CATSLGGNYGYTF; cdr3_nt: TGTGCCACCTCGTTGGGCGGAAACTATGGCTACACCTTC